The 16 T cell receptor beta chains listed next were all sequenced from one sample in a study of shared clonotypes between healthy human individuals. Naive CD8 cells lacked CD45RO, underwent positive selection for CCR7 and left out terminally differentiated effector memory CD45RA+ cells. Sequenced by immunoSEQ multiplex PCR; TCRdb stores in-frame clones only, minus some. Here the sample spans roughly 2 million clones, about 94% being singletons. Input material: naive CD8+ T cells sorted from blood. The receptors stem from a man aged 18-30 years in good health.

The chain couples TRBV5-6 to TRBJ2-7; 9 bases are a match to TRBD2. The CDR3 runs 17 residues. Trimming took 2 bases from V and 0 from J; bases not matched to a gene: 9. Germline lookup yields CDR1 SGHDT and CDR2 YYEEEE. The CDR3 loop is CASSFNYWREGSYEQYF. The CDR3 bases are TGTGCCAGCAGCTTTAATTATTGGCGGGAGGGCTCCTACGAGCAGTACTTC.

In the case of this clone: This sample also contains other DNA sequences that code for the same CDR3. The chain combines TRBV9 with TRBJ2-7; D gene ambiguous. The V gene's germline CDR1 is SGDLS and CDR2 YYNGEE. Deletions cut 4 bases from V and 0 bases from J, with 8 bases between. The CDR3 length is 13 residues. The CDR3 sequence is CASSSTPSYEQYF. The CDR3, as DNA: TGTGCCAGCAGCAGTACTCCCTCCTACGAGCAGTACTTC. The full variable domain, in which reference TRBV9 and TRBJ2-7 provide the parts outside the CDR3, is DSGVTQTPKHLITATGQRVTLRCSPRSGDLSVYWYQQSLDQGLQFLIQYYNGEERAKGNILERFSAQQFPDLHSELNLSSLELGDSALYFCASSSTPSYEQYFGPGTRLTVT.

The CDR3 protein is CASTSGTEQYF. The CDR3 DNA reads as TGTGCCAGCACCTCCGGGACTGAGCAGTACTTC. The chain has TRBV2 and TRBJ2-7; a possible D gene is TRBD2 (6 bases). From germline, CDR1 is SNHLY and CDR2 FYNNEI. The CDR3 is made up of 11 amino acids. V was pared by 7 bases and J by 7 bases, with 11 bases between. Full variable domain (remainder filled in from reference TRBV2 and TRBJ2-7): EPEVTQTPSHQVTQMGQEVILRCVPISNHLYFYWYRQILGQKVEFLVSFYNNEISEKSEIFDDQFSVERPDGSNFTLKIRSTKLEDSAMYFCASTSGTEQYFGPGTRLTVT.

The chain links TRBV10-3 to TRBJ2-3, with no clear D. This CDR3 comprises 14 residues. The V end was cut by 2 bases, the J end by 6 bases, with 12 bases between. The V gene's germline CDR1 is ENHRY and CDR2 SYGVKD. The CDR3: CAISEADPRDTQYF. The CDR3 DNA sequence: TGTGCCATCAGTGAGGCAGACCCCAGGGATACGCAGTATTTT.

This clone was found once. The V call is TRBV6-5, the J call TRBJ1-2; D not certain. Germline V gives CDR1 MNHEY, CDR2 SVGAGI. The CDR3 sequence is 15 residues long. V dropped 5 bases and J dropped 4 bases, with 17 bases sitting between them. CDR3 amino acids: CASSGQRGGIYGYTF. CDR3 nucleotide sequence: TGTGCCAGCAGTGGCCAGCGGGGAGGAATCTATGGCTACACCTTC.

A word on this clone: Within the sample, other DNA sequences also encode this same CDR3. This rearrangement joins TRBV9 to TRBJ2-1, with D perhaps assigned TRBD1 or TRBD2 (5 bases each). The CDR3 runs 13 residues. CDR1 and CDR2 (germline): SGDLS, YYNGEE. The V end was cut by 0 bases, the J end by 7 bases, with 8 bases between. The CDR3 is CASSVGGLNEQFF. The DNA of the CDR3 is TGTGCCAGCAGCGTAGGGGGGTTAAATGAGCAGTTCTTC.

The chain combines TRBV4-1 with TRBJ2-7; D gene uncertain. The CDR3 consists of 16 residues. Germline loops: CDR1 MGHRA, CDR2 YSYEKL. V dropped 3 bases and J dropped 1 base, with 16 bases sitting between them. CDR3 sequence: CASSHLSADNSYEQYF. CDR3 nucleotide sequence: TGCGCCAGCAGCCACCTTTCAGCAGACAATTCCTACGAGCAGTACTTC.

The sample holds a few counts of this clone. The V gene is TRBV29-1, the J gene TRBJ1-1; D unclear. Germline assignment: CDR1 SQVTM and CDR2 ANQGSEA. This CDR3 is 12 amino acids long. V gave up 4 bases and J gave up 0 bases, with 6 bases separating them. CDR3 amino acids: CSVVSLNTEAFF. In DNA, the CDR3 is TGCAGCGTTGTAAGTTTGAACACTGAAGCTTTCTTT. The full variable domain, rest sourced from reference TRBV29-1 and TRBJ1-1, is SAVISQKPSRDICQRGTSLTIQCQVDSQVTMMFWYRQQPGQSLTLIATANQGSEATYESGFVIDKFPISRPNLTFSTLTVSNMSPEDSSIYLCSVVSLNTEAFFGQGTRLTVV.

The gene calls are TRBV30 and TRBJ2-3; weak D call: TRBD1 (6 bases). Trimming pared 2 bases from V and 0 bases from J, leaving 9 bases between. CDR3 length equals 14 residues. Per germline, CDR1 GTSNPN and CDR2 SVGIG (reference sequence). This CDR3 reads CAWSPGESTDTQYF. The CDR3 DNA sequence: TGTGCCTGGAGTCCAGGGGAGAGCACAGATACGCAGTATTTT.

Concerning this clone itself: Other nucleotide sequences from this sample produce the same CDR3. The rearrangement joins TRBV5-1 to TRBJ2-1, with D unresolved. The CDR3 length is 14 residues. V lost 0 bases, J lost 2 bases, and 6 bases lay in between. Germline V CDR1 and CDR2: SGHRS, YFSETQ. The CDR3 loop is CASSLAGTYNEQFF. Here the CDR3 DNA reads TGCGCCAGCAGCTTGGCAGGAACCTACAATGAGCAGTTCTTC.

The chain employs TRBV10-3 and TRBJ2-7; D gene unclear. Germline V gives CDR1 ENHRY, CDR2 SYGVKD. V was pared by 4 bases and J by 2 bases, with 9 bases between. CDR3 length: 13 amino acids. The CDR3 coding sequence is TGTGCCATCAGTGGTCTAGGAACCTACGAGCAGTACTTC. It codes for CAISGLGTYEQYF.

V and J are TRBV15 and TRBJ2-7, with 10 positions matching TRBD2. V shed 4 bases, J shed 3 bases, and the junction held 9 bases outside the gene matches. CDR3 length: 16 amino acids. In germline, CDR1 is LNHNV, CDR2 YYDKDF (reference sequence). Here the CDR3 DNA reads TGTGCCACCAGCACCGGAGCGGGGGGGCTTTTCTACGAGCAGTACTTC. This gives the protein CATSTGAGGLFYEQYF. The full variable domain, in which reference TRBV15 and TRBJ2-7 provide the parts outside the CDR3, is DAMVIQNPRYQVTQFGKPVTLSCSQTLNHNVMYWYQQKSSQAPKLLFHYYDKDFNNEADTPDNFQSRRPNTSFCFLDIRSPGLGDTAMYLCATSTGAGGLFYEQYFGPGTRLTVT.

The chain couples TRBV9 to TRBJ1-4; D uncertain. Trimming left V 4 bases short and J 0 bases short, with 10 bases between. Germline V gives CDR1 SGDLS, CDR2 YYNGEE. The CDR3 spans 15 residues. In nucleotides, the CDR3 is TGTGCCAGCAGCCCGGGGAGTGCAACTAATGAAAAACTGTTTTTT. Protein product: CASSPGSATNEKLFF.

J is TRBJ1-1 and V is TRBV7-9, with 8 positions matching TRBD1. Trimming at V came to 5 bases and at J to 1 base, leaving 3 bases not matched to a gene. CDR1 and CDR2 from the germline V gene are SEHNR and FQNEAQ (reference sequence). CDR3 size: 14 residues. The CDR3 DNA reads TGTGCCAGCAGCCAACAGGGGGGGAACACTGAAGCTTTCTTT. The encoded protein is CASSQQGGNTEAFF.

The V call is TRBV7-9, the J call TRBJ2-1; 9 bases are shared with TRBD2. Germline V gene data show CDR1 as SEHNR and CDR2 as FQNEAQ (reference sequence). V lost 5 bases and J lost 2; bases outside the gene matches: 7. The CDR3 covers 16 residues. The CDR3 DNA reads TGTGCCAGCAGCGGCGAAGCGGGAGGCCCCTACAATGAGCAGTTCTTC. Its translation: CASSGEAGGPYNEQFF.

The J gene is TRBJ1-1, the V gene TRBV19; possibly TRBD1 for D (5 bases). Germline CDR1 is LNHDA and CDR2 is SQIVND (reference sequence). The V and J ends lost 3 bases and 6 bases respectively, with 8 bases between them. CDR3 length: 12 amino acids. The CDR3 sequence is CASSIPGPEAFF. In DNA, the CDR3 is TGTGCCAGTAGTATTCCGGGGCCTGAAGCTTTCTTT.